The 25 T cell receptor beta chains below were found in one sample sequenced in a study of radiotherapy plus CTLA-4 blockade in lung cancer. Sequenced by immunoSEQ multiplex PCR; TCRdb stores in-frame clones only, minus some. The sample has 57,000 or so clones; around 77% are singletons. Sequencing used peripheral blood, obtained from a patient treated with radiotherapy plus ipilimumab. Receptor source: a human donor with non-small cell lung cancer who had a complete response to radiotherapy plus ipilimumab.

Comment on this clone: Distinct nucleotide sequences in the sample also encode this CDR3. The chain is built from TRBV18 and TRBJ1-5; D uncertain. The CDR3 has 13 residues. With 1 base removed from V and 1 base from J, the gap between germline ends came to 2 bases. Germline loops: CDR1 KGHSH, CDR2 LQKENI. The DNA for the CDR3 is TGTGCCAGCTCACCACGGAGCAATCAGCCCCAGCATTTT. This gives the protein CASSPRSNQPQHF.

This chain links TRBV7-2 with TRBJ1-2; 8 bases align to TRBD1. The V segment lost 3 bases and the J segment 3 bases; nucleotides outside the gene matches: 0. Germline loops: CDR1 SGHTA, CDR2 FQGNSA. This CDR3 has 13 amino acids. DNA for the CDR3: TGTGCCAGCAGCTTGACAGGGGACTATGGCTACACCTTC. Translation gives CASSLTGDYGYTF.

The V call is TRBV10-3, the J call TRBJ2-7; 9 bases match TRBD1. The V gene's germline CDR1 is ENHRY and CDR2 SYGVKD. Trimming took 0 bases from V and 2 from J; bases not matched to a gene: 5. The CDR3 totals 16 residues. In DNA form, the CDR3 reads TGTGCCATCAGTGAGTCAAGGACAGGGGACACCTACGAGCAGTACTTC. Its protein product is CAISESRTGDTYEQYF.

This clone was detected a few times. The chain links TRBV19 to TRBJ1-3, with 10 bases aligning to TRBD1. With 7 bases clipped from V and 1 base from J, the junction kept 7 bases outside the gene matches. The CDR3 is made up of 16 amino acids. Germline V gives CDR1 LNHDA, CDR2 SQIVND (reference sequence). Written as DNA, the CDR3 is TGTGCCAGTAATGACAGGGGGCATAGTTCTGGAAACACCATATATTTT. It translates to CASNDRGHSSGNTIYF. Using reference TRBV19 and TRBJ1-3 for the parts outside the CDR3, the full variable domain is DGGITQSPKYLFRKEGQNVTLSCEQNLNHDAMYWYRQDPGQGLRLIYYSQIVNDFQKGDIAEGYSVSREKKESFPLTVTSAQKNPTAFYLCASNDRGHSSGNTIYFGEGSWLTVV.

Only a few counts were recorded for this clone. The chain carries TRBV21-1 and TRBJ2-7; TRBD2 is the table's D call, not checked against the DNA. TRBV21-1 is flagged as a pseudogene. This CDR3 is 14 amino acids long. This chain's CDR3 is CASSTSGLNYEQYV. The CDR3 DNA follows: TGTGCCAGCAGCACGTCGGGACTCAACTACGAGCAGTACGTC.

J is TRBJ1-3 and V is TRBV6-5; TRBD1 is a possible D gene (5 bases). Per the germline V gene, CDR1 is MNHEY and CDR2 is SVGAGI. This CDR3 region has 12 residues. Trimming cost V 8 bases and J 8 bases, with 13 bases left between them. CDR3 protein: CASRGRADTIYF. The CDR3 DNA follows: TGTGCCAGCCGTGGCAGGGCGGACACCATATATTTT.

A single count supports this clone. This rearrangement joins TRBV5-1 to TRBJ1-2, with D possibly TRBD1 on 5 matching bases. The CDR3 is 14 amino acids. Germline V lookup: CDR1 SGHRS, CDR2 YFSETQ. V was trimmed by 0 bases and J by 8 bases, leaving 14 bases between them. The CDR3 region has the DNA TGCGCCAGCAGCTTGGAGGGGCCCCTAAGGGGCTACACCTTC. This encodes CASSLEGPLRGYTF.

The chain uses TRBV28 and TRBJ1-2; D may be TRBD1 (5 bases). This CDR3 spans 15 amino acids. Trimming took off 9 bases at V and 6 bases at J, with 23 bases between the two ends. Germline V CDR1 and CDR2: MDHEN, SYDVKM. In nucleotides, the CDR3 is TGTGCCAGTGGATTTGGGACCGCGGGGGGAAATGGCTACACCTTC. Its protein product is CASGFGTAGGNGYTF.

The rearrangement links TRBV6-5 to TRBJ1-1, with D maybe TRBD1 (5 bases). Trimming shortened V by 6 bases and J by 4 bases, and 6 bases separated the two germline ends. The CDR3 loop spans 11 amino acids. CDR1 MNHEY and CDR2 SVGAGI come from the germline V gene. Here the CDR3 DNA reads TGTGCCAGCAGAGGGGCCACTGAAGCTTTCTTT. This encodes CASRGATEAFF.

This clone came up a few times. The V and J genes are TRBV5-1 and TRBJ1-2; 10 bases are a match to TRBD1. V dropped 8 bases and J dropped 5; count of bases not matched to a gene: 6. The CDR3 spans 13 residues. In germline, CDR1 is SGHRS, CDR2 YFSETQ. CDR3 in DNA: TGCGCCAGTAAGACAGGGGGCGGTTATGGCTACACCTTC. This codes for CASKTGGGYGYTF.

About this clone: The same CDR3 also results from other DNA sequences found in this sample. This sequence joins TRBV28 and TRBJ2-5; maybe TRBD2 (5 bases). Trimming left V 5 bases short and J 0 bases short, with 16 bases between. The CDR3 runs to 16 residues. From germline, CDR1 is MDHEN and CDR2 SYDVKM. Here the CDR3 reads CASSPHQGADQETQYF. The CDR3 DNA reads TGTGCCAGCAGTCCGCACCAAGGAGCGGACCAAGAGACCCAGTACTTC.

The rearrangement links TRBV30 to TRBJ1-1, with TRBD1 matching 7 bases. The CDR3 loop spans 14 amino acids. The germline V gene has CDR1 GTSNPN and CDR2 SVGIG (reference sequence). Trimming removed 3 bases from V and 2 bases from J; junction bases left unmatched: 6. The CDR3 protein is CAWRAGTVNTEAFF. The CDR3 DNA reads as TGTGCCTGGAGGGCCGGGACAGTCAACACTGAAGCTTTCTTT.

The rearrangement joins TRBV5-1 to TRBJ2-7, with D perhaps matching TRBD2 (7 bases). CDR1 SGHRS and CDR2 YFSETQ come from the germline V gene. The CDR3 is made up of 15 amino acids. V was shortened by 0 bases and J by 5 bases, with 15 bases between the two germline ends. CDR3 bases: TGCGCCAGCAGCTTGGCCCTCCGGGGGGCTAACGAGCAGTACTTC. As protein: CASSLALRGANEQYF. Together with reference TRBV5-1 and TRBJ2-7, the CDR3 gives the full variable domain: KAGVTQTPRYLIKTRGQQVTLSCSPISGHRSVSWYQQTPGQGLQFLFEYFSETQRNKGNFPGRFSGRQFSNSRSEMNVSTLELGDSALYLCASSLALRGANEQYFGPGTRLTVT.

The chain carries TRBV18 and TRBJ1-3; D is ambiguous. CDR1 and CDR2 from the germline V gene are KGHSH and LQKENI. CDR3 length: 16 residues. Deletions cut 0 bases from V and 0 bases from J, with 9 bases between. CDR3 in amino acids: CASSPPKLFSGNTIYF. Written as DNA, the CDR3 is TGTGCCAGCTCACCACCGAAGCTTTTCTCTGGAAACACCATATATTTT.

The chain is built from TRBV6-4 and TRBJ2-7; TRBD1 aligns across 10 bases. V dropped 5 bases and J dropped 7; count of bases not matched to a gene: 8. CDR1 MRHNA and CDR2 SNTAGT come from the germline V gene. There are 14 residues in the CDR3. In DNA form, the CDR3 reads TGTGCCAGCAGTTCCAGACAGGGGGCGCGAGAGCAGTACTTC. This sequence encodes CASSSRQGAREQYF.

This chain uses TRBV6-5 with TRBJ1-3; 8 bases agree with TRBD1. V dropped 2 bases and J dropped 4; count of bases not matched to a gene: 7. This CDR3 comprises 16 residues. The germline V gene has CDR1 MNHEY and CDR2 SVGAGI. The CDR3 here is CASSYVGQGRGNTIYF. DNA of the CDR3: TGTGCCAGCAGTTACGTTGGACAGGGACGAGGAAACACCATATATTTT.

The chain joins TRBV9 to TRBJ1-1, with D unresolved. Germline CDR1 and CDR2: SGDLS and YYNGEE. The CDR3 sequence is 12 residues long. V was cut by 3 bases and J by 2 bases, with 5 bases left in between. CDR3 in DNA: TGTGCCAGCAGCGGGCGAAACACTGAAGCTTTCTTT. Residues: CASSGRNTEAFF. Filled out from reference TRBV9 and TRBJ1-1, the complete variable domain reads DSGVTQTPKHLITATGQRVTLRCSPRSGDLSVYWYQQSLDQGLQFLIQYYNGEERAKGNILERFSAQQFPDLHSELNLSSLELGDSALYFCASSGRNTEAFFGQGTRLTVV.

This clone was recorded once. Other DNA sequences in this specimen translate into the identical CDR3. The chain carries TRBV27 and TRBJ2-2; the D is unclear. CDR1 and CDR2 (germline): MNHEY, SMNVEV (reference sequence). Trimming removed 3 bases from V and 1 base from J, with 12 bases in between. The CDR3 totals 16 residues. The CDR3 region is CASSFGQALNTGELFF. The CDR3 DNA follows: TGTGCCAGCAGTTTCGGGCAGGCTCTGAACACCGGGGAGCTGTTTTTT.

The chain joins TRBV5-4 to TRBJ1-2, with 9 bases identical to TRBD1. The CDR3 is 12 amino acids. Germline loops: CDR1 SGHNT, CDR2 YYREEE (reference sequence). V lost 4 bases and J lost 8; bases outside the gene matches: 3. CDR3 DNA sequence: TGTGCCAGCAGCGCCACAGGGGGCGGCTACACCTTC. Protein: CASSATGGGYTF.

The rearrangement links TRBV4-2 to TRBJ2-2; tentatively, D is TRBD1 (6 bases). V lost 10 bases to trimming and J lost 2 bases, with 11 bases between them. This CDR3 spans 13 amino acids. Germline lookup yields CDR1 LGHNA and CDR2 YNFKEQ. The CDR3 region has the DNA TGTGCCATCCTGGACAGCAACACCGGGGAGCTGTTTTTT. It specifies CAILDSNTGELFF.

This clone has only a few counts. The V and J genes are TRBV7-9 and TRBJ1-4, with D maybe TRBD1 (5 bases). Trimming left V 3 bases short and J 4 bases short, with 15 bases between. Germline V gene data show CDR1 as SEHNR and CDR2 as FQNEAQ (reference sequence). This CDR3 comprises 16 residues. CDR3 in amino acids: CASSLIGGAHNEKLFF. The DNA of the CDR3 is TGTGCCAGCAGCTTGATCGGCGGGGCCCATAATGAAAAACTGTTTTTT.

The chain employs TRBV7-2 and TRBJ2-5; D is possibly TRBD1 (6 bases). This CDR3 region has 13 residues. The germline CDR1 and CDR2 sequences are SGHTA and FQGNSA. Trimming took 5 bases from V and 5 from J, leaving 12 bases between them. CDR3 sequence (DNA): TGTGCCAGCAGCCCGCAGGGGACCGAGACCCAGTACTTC. Translating gives CASSPQGTETQYF.

This chain joins TRBV4-1 and TRBJ1-3; D not certain. This CDR3 has 17 amino acids. Germline assignment: CDR1 MGHRA and CDR2 YSYEKL. With 1 base removed from V and 0 bases from J, the gap between germline ends came to 13 bases. The chain's CDR3 is CASSQAGSSFSGNTIYF. The CDR3 DNA sequence: TGCGCCAGCAGCCAAGCCGGGAGCAGCTTCTCTGGAAACACCATATATTTT.

This clone was recorded a few times. The chain carries TRBV27 and TRBJ2-3, with D possibly TRBD2 on 6 matching bases. The CDR3 is 17 amino acids. Germline-derived CDR1 and CDR2 are MNHEY and SMNVEV (reference sequence). V was cut by 5 bases and J by 5 bases, with 23 bases left in between. CDR3 nucleotide sequence: TGTGCCAGCAGTCCGCGCTTAGGGCGGGACGCAGGAGATACGCAGTATTTT. Protein product: CASSPRLGRDAGDTQYF.

This clone has more than one count but fewer than ten. The chain employs TRBV18 and TRBJ2-7; 7 nucleotides match TRBD1. CDR1 and CDR2 from the germline V gene are KGHSH and LQKENI. The CDR3 covers 13 residues. Trimming at V came to 5 bases and at J to 3 bases, leaving 4 bases not matched to a gene. CDR3 bases: TGTGCCAGCTCATCCGGGACAGACTACGAGCAGTACTTC. It translates to CASSSGTDYEQYF.